The clone carrying this T cell receptor (beta chain) has more than one count but fewer than ten. Antigen: not known. This sample stems from a study of blood T cells in healthy people across ages. Study-wide points: The recorded TCR beta diversity per million T cells decreased in a roughly linear manner with age.

A sample-barcoded 5' primer and a J-beta primer mix were used in a second PCR of roughly 6 to 11 cycles. TCRdb fed the 5' RACE reads into MiXCR, producing one record per CDR3 protein. The sample lists some 700,000 distinct CDR3 sequences, roughly 45% seen once, with approximately 22% in the top ten. From germline, CDR1 is MNHEY and CDR2 SMNVEV (reference sequence). The CDR3 has 15 residues. V dropped 1 base and J dropped 4; count of bases not matched to a gene: 6. Sequenced sample: blood. The chain joins TRBV27 to TRBJ1-2, with TRBD1 matching 7 bases. This receptor was identified in a woman aged 55 to 70 in good health. CDR3 nucleotide sequence: TGTGCCAGCAGTTTATTGGGACAGTCTAGCTATGGCTACACCTTC. It specifies CASSLLGQSSYGYTF.